One and the same sample provided the 9 T cell receptor beta chains below, sequenced in a study of T cells in Graves' hyperthyroidism and ophthalmopathy. Regions amplified from RNA transcripts were the TCR beta CDR3 regions. The TCR CDR3 was amplified in a first-round RT-PCR using the HTBI primer set. TCRdb fed the multiplex PCR reads into MiXCR, producing one record per CDR3 protein. The sample carries approximately 330,000 distinct CDR3 sequences, around 20% recorded once. The sample comprised blood. These receptors originate from a woman aged 50 to 60 with Graves' hyperthyroidism.

This clonotype was observed many times. The chain employs TRBV3-1 and TRBJ2-1; the D call may be TRBD1 or TRBD2 (6 bases each). The germline V gene encodes CDR1 LGHDT and CDR2 YNNKEL (reference sequence). The CDR3 totals 16 residues. Trimming pared 3 bases from V and 0 bases from J, leaving 12 bases between. The CDR3 DNA is TGTGCCAGCAGCCAGAGAGGGGGACTCTCCTACAATGAGCAGTTCTTC. This encodes CASSQRGGLSYNEQFF.

V gene TRBV7-8 combines with J gene TRBJ2-7; unclear D gene. V gave up 3 bases and J gave up 9 bases, with 12 bases separating them. The CDR3 totals 12 residues. CDR1 SGHVS and CDR2 FQNEAQ come from the germline V gene. CDR3 bases: TGTGCCAGCAGCTTGGGCACGGGCGGGCAGTACTTC. Translating it yields CASSLGTGGQYF.

The V call is TRBV28, the J call TRBJ2-7, with 11 nucleotides matching TRBD2. The CDR3 covers 16 residues. Germline values: CDR1 MDHEN, CDR2 SYDVKM. V shed 2 bases, J shed 1 base, and the junction held 4 bases outside the gene matches. CDR3 in amino acids: CASSLRTSGSSYEQYF. CDR3 sequence (DNA): TGTGCCAGCAGTTTAAGAACTAGCGGGAGTTCCTACGAGCAGTACTTC.

This clonotype was picked up a small number of times. The chain joins TRBV27 to TRBJ2-7; perhaps TRBD2 as D (5 bases). V gave up 6 bases and J gave up 0 bases, with 12 bases separating them. The germline V gene encodes CDR1 MNHEY and CDR2 SMNVEV (reference sequence). This CDR3 is built from 14 residues. This chain's CDR3 is CASSPKSGSYEQYF. In DNA form, the CDR3 reads TGTGCCAGCAGCCCGAAAAGCGGCTCCTACGAGCAGTACTTC.

The J gene is TRBJ1-4, the V gene TRBV11-2, with 10 bases lining up with TRBD1. The CDR3 has 20 amino acids. Per germline, CDR1 SGHAT and CDR2 FQNNGV. With 5 bases clipped from V and 3 bases from J, the junction kept 18 bases outside the gene matches. The CDR3 DNA sequence: TGTGCCAGCAGCCTTAGTCGATGGGACAGGGGATCCGGTGCTAATGAAAAACTGTTTTTT. Protein product: CASSLSRWDRGSGANEKLFF.

This clonotype showed up many times. The V and J genes are TRBV28 and TRBJ2-7, with 11 bases aligning to TRBD1. Trimming at V came to 3 bases and at J to 4 bases, leaving 5 bases not matched to a gene. CDR3 length equals 15 residues. Germline V gene sequence: CDR1 MDHEN, CDR2 SYDVKM. For the CDR3, the DNA is TGTGCCAGCAGTTTGGGAGGACAGGGGGCTTACGAGCAGTACTTC. Protein product: CASSLGGQGAYEQYF.

This chain connects TRBV29-1 to TRBJ1-2; possibly TRBD1 for D (5 bases). The CDR3 length is 16 residues. Germline V gene data show CDR1 as SQVTM and CDR2 as ANQGSEA. V was shortened by 4 bases and J by 2 bases, with 20 bases between the two germline ends. CDR3 sequence (DNA): TGCAGCGTTGGAACTCCAAGCAGGAAGGGGAACTATGGCTACACCTTC. Translating it yields CSVGTPSRKGNYGYTF.

Ten or more counts support this clonotype. The J gene is TRBJ1-2, the V gene TRBV10-3; 7 bases are shared with TRBD1. V lost 10 bases to trimming and J lost 8 bases; unmatched junction nucleotides: 13. The CDR3 has 13 amino acids. Germline V lookup: CDR1 ENHRY, CDR2 SYGVKD. CDR3 amino acids: CATLGQATRGYTF. DNA for the CDR3: TGTGCCACCCTCGGACAGGCCACGAGGGGCTACACCTTC.

This clonotype appeared many times. The rearrangement uses TRBV7-9 and TRBJ2-5; 7 bases are a match to TRBD1. V lost 11 bases to trimming and J lost 5 bases; unmatched junction nucleotides: 5. This CDR3 is built from 11 residues. CDR1 is SEHNR, CDR2 FQNEAQ, per germline (reference sequence). The CDR3 sequence: CAGSDRETQYF. The CDR3 nucleotides are TGTGCCGGGTCGGACAGGGAGACCCAGTACTTC.